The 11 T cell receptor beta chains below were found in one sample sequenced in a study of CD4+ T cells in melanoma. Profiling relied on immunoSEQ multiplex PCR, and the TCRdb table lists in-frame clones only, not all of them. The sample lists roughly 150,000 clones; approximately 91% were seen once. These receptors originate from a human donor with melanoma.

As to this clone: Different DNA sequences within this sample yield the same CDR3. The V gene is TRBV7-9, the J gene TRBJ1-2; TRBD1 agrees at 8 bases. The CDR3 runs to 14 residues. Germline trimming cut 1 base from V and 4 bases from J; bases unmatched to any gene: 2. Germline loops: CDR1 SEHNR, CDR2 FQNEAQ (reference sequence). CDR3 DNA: TGTGCCAGCAGCTTAGGACAGGGGAGCTATGGCTACACCTTC. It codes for CASSLGQGSYGYTF. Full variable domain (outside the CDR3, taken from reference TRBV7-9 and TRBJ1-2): DTGVSQNPRHKITKRGQNVTFRCDPISEHNRLYWYRQTLGQGPEFLTYFQNEAQLEKSRLLSDRFSAERPKGSFSTLEIQRTEQGDSAMYLCASSLGQGSYGYTFGSGTRLTVV.

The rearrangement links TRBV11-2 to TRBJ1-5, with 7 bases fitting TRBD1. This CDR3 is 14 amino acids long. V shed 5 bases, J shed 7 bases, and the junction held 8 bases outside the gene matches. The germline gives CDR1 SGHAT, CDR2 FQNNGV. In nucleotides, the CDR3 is TGTGCCAGCAGCCAAGACAGGGCTGCCCAGCCCCAGCATTTT. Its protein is CASSQDRAAQPQHF.

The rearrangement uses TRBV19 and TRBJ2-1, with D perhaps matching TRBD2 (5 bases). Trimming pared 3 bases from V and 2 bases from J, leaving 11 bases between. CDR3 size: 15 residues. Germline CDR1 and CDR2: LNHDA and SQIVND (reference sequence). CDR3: CASSIRGSTYNEQFF. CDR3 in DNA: TGTGCCAGTAGTATCCGAGGGAGTACCTACAATGAGCAGTTCTTC.

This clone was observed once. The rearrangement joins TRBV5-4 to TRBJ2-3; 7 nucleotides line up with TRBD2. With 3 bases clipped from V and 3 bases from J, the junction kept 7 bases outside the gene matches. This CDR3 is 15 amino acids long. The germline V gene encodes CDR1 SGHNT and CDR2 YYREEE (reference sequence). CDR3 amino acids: CASSSSAGRTDTQYF. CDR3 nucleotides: TGTGCCAGCAGCTCGTCAGCGGGGAGGACAGATACGCAGTATTTT.

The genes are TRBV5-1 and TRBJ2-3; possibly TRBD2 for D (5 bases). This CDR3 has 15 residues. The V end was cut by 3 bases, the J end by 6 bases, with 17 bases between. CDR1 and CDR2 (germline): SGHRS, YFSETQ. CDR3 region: CASSSNSGFRDTQYF. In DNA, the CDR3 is TGCGCCAGCAGCTCGAATTCGGGGTTTAGGGATACGCAGTATTTT.

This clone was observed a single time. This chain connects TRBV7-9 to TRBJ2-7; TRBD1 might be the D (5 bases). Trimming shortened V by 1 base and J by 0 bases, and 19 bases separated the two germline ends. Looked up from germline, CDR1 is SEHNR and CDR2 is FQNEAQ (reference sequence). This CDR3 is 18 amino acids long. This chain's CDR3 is CASSLVEVVGALSYEQYF. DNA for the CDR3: TGTGCCAGCAGCTTAGTAGAGGTGGTAGGGGCCCTCTCCTACGAGCAGTACTTC.

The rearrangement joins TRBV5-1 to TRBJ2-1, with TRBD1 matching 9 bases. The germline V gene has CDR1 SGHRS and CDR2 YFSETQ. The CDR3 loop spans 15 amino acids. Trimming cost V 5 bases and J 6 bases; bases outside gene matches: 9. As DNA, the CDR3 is TGCGCCAGCAGGATCGGTGGGACAGGGACCAATGAGCAGTTCTTC. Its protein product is CASRIGGTGTNEQFF.

The CDR3 nucleotides read TGTGCCAGCGGGGTCGGGGGGAGGGGATCACCCCTCCACTTT. Translated: CASGVGGRGSPLHF. The rearrangement links TRBV27 to TRBJ1-6; the D gene is possibly TRBD1 (5 bases). Germline CDR1 is MNHEY and CDR2 is SMNVEV (reference sequence). The CDR3 sequence is 14 residues long. Between the trimmed V and J ends, which lost 8 bases and 10 bases, there was a span of 18 bases.

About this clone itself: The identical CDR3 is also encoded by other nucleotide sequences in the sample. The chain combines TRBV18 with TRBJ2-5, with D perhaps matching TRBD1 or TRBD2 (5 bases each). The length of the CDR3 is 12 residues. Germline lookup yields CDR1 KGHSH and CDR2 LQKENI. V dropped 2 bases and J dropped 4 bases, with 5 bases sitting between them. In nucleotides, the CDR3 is TGTGCCAGCTCACCAGGGGGAGAGACCCAGTACTTC. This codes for CASSPGGETQYF.

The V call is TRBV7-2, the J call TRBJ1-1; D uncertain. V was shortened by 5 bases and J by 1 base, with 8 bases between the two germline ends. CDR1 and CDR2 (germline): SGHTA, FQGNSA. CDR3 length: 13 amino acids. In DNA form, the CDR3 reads TGTGCCAGCAGCCCCGGACGGAACACTGAAGCTTTCTTT. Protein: CASSPGRNTEAFF.

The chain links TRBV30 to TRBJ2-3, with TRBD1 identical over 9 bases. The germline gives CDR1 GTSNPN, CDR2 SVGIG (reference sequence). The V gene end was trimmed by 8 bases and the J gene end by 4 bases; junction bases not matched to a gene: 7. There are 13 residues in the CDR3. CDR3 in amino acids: CAGTGMFPDTQYF. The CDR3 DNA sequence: TGTGCCGGGACAGGGATGTTTCCAGATACGCAGTATTTT.